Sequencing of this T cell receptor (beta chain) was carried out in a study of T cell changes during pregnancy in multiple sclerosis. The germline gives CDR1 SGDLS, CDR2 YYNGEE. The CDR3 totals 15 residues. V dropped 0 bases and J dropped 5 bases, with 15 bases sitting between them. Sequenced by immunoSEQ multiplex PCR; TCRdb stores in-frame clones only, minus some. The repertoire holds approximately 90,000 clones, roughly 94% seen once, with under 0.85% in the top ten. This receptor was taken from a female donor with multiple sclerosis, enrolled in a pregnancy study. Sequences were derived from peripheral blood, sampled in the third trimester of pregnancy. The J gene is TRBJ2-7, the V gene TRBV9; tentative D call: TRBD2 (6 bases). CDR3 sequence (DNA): TGTGCCAGCAGCGTAGCTTGGGGGACTTCGGACGAGCAGTACTTC. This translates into CASSVAWGTSDEQYF.